This T cell receptor (beta chain) was obtained from a study of T cells in localized non-small cell lung cancer (dated by TCRdb to about 2020). Turning to the overall study: Comparing tumors with uninvolved tumor-adjacent lungs, the study looked at the T cell repertoires of over 200 patients with early-stage NSCLC. The cohort consisted of around 250 treatment-naive NSCLC patients whose localized lung tumors had been resected. A mean age of around 66 years was recorded for the NSCLC patients, of whom under 150 were male and about a hundred were female. The research as a whole found: Uninvolved tumor-adjacent lung showed the highest T cell clonality, higher than tumor, which suggests more focused antigenic responses in the adjacent lung. Because the study design was exploratory, TCR variables were selected using unadjusted p-values without false-discovery rate correction. Because multi-region tumor sequencing was not done, intratumor heterogeneity could not be ruled out. Of the top 100 tumor clones, a median of roughly 56 were detected in paired uninvolved adjacent lung; 28 were also among that lung's top 100. Higher T cell density in blood was associated with longer overall survival, whereas higher clonality in adjacent lung was associated with shorter survival.

CDR1 and CDR2 are read off the germline V gene as MDHEN and SYDVKM. V is cut back by 5 bases and J by 6 bases, with 5 bases in the junction unmatched. Spanning cysteine to phenylalanine, the CDR3 consists of 14 amino acids. The CDR3 DNA has 42 bases and is translated from base 1. This clone was counted a few times. Which antigen it targets is not known. No per-base quality is available; no much larger clone lies one base away. The immunoSEQ Assay was used to sequence TCR beta CDR3 regions from DNA. The paper's data handling went like this. To compute T cell density, TCR beta template counts were normalized to usable DNA, which was estimated by amplifying housekeeping genes. The preseqR package was used to estimate richness by extrapolating to 400,000 templates for PBMC samples and to 120,000 templates for tissue samples. Clonality was defined by subtracting Pielou's evenness from one. To identify tissue-enriched TCRs, differential abundance testing was run on productive amino-acid clonotypes with a minimum total count of 5 and an alpha of 0.1. The Jaccard Index and the Morisita Overlap Index were used to quantify repertoire overlap between compartments. GLIPH clustered TCR beta CDR3s with public tetramer-defined viral CDR3s; viral motifs required at least three viral sequences plus V-gene enrichment. Here the immuneACCESS table is served through TCRdb, limited to in-frame sequences with V and J called. Missing clones are a known gap in these copies; in checked studies unresolved V genes cover under half, and the rest lacks a known reason. V, J and clone size are those of that table, while D and trimming were read from the DNA. For this sample there are 4,000 or so clones; 34% appear just once. The ten largest clones capture around 17% of the sample.

At diagnosis, peripheral blood, uninvolved tumor-adjacent lung and tumor were collected and stored as a combination of fresh-frozen and FFPE material. Sequences were derived from lung tumor tissue, sampled before any cancer treatment. This clonotype was sampled from a man aged 35 to 70 with stage II squamous cell lung carcinoma. The rearranged segments are TRBV28 and TRBJ2-7, with 12 bases aligning to TRBD2. Here the CDR3 is given as CASSPRLAGVEQYF. The sequence in DNA is TGTGCCAGCAGTCCCCGACTAGCGGGGGTCGAGCAGTACTTC.